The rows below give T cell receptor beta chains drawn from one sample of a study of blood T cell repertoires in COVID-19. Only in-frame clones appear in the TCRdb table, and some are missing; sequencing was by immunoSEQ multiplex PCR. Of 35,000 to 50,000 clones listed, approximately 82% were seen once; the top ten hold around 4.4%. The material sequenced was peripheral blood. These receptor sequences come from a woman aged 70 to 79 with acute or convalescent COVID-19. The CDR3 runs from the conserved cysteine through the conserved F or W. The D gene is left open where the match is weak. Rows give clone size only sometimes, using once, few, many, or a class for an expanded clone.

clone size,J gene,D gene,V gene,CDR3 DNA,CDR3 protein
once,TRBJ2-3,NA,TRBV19,TGTGCCAGTATTGGAGGGAGTATGACAGATACGCAGTATTTT,CASIGGSMTDTQYF
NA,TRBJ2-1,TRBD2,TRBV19,TGTGCCACCCTATCCGGGACTAGCGGGAGTGGGGTCTACAATGAGCAGTTCTTC,CATLSGTSGSGVYNEQFF
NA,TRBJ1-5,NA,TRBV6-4,TGTGCCAGCAGTGAGACGACAGAGAGAAATAGCAATCAGCCCCAGCATTTT,CASSETTERNSNQPQHF
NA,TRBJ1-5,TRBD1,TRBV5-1,TGCGCCAGCAGCCTTGGGACAGCCTCTAGCAATCAGCCCCAGCATTTT,CASSLGTASSNQPQHF
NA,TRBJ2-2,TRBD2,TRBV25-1,TGTGCCAGCAGTTCGACTAGCGGGAGTTCCGGTGGGGAGCTGTTTTTT,CASSSTSGSSGGELFF
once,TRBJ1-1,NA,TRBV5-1,TGCGCCAGCAGCCTATCACAGGGAAACACTGAAGCTTTCTTT,CASSLSQGNTEAFF
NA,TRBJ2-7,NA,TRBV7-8,TGTGCCAGCAGCTTTGGCCGCACCTACGAGCAGTACTTC,CASSFGRTYEQYF
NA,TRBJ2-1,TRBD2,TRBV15,TGTGCCACCAGGACTAGCGGGAGTAATGAGCAGTTCTTC,CATRTSGSNEQFF
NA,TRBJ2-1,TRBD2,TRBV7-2,TGTGCCAGCAGCTCCCTTACTAGCGGGCTCAGCTACAATGAGCAGTTCTTC,CASSSLTSGLSYNEQFF
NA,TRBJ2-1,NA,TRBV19,TGTGCCAGTAAGGGGGGAAGACTAGCTTCATACAATGAGCAGTTCTTC,CASKGGRLASYNEQFF
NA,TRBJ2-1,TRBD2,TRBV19,TGTGCCAGTAGTCGCGGGGGTAGCGGAGGCTACAATGAGCAGTTCTTC,CASSRGGSGGYNEQFF
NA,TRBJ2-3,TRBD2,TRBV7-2,TGTGCCAGCAGCTTAGATTCTTGGTTAAGTAGCGGGAGCACAGATACGCAGTATTTT,CASSLDSWLSSGSTDTQYF
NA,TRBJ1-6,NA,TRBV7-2,TGTGCCAGCAGCTTAGGGACATCCAATAATTCACCCCTCCACTTT,CASSLGTSNNSPLHF
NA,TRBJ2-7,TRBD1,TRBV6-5,TGTGCCAGCAGTTACGATGCCGGGACAGGGAGTTACGAGCAGTACTTC,CASSYDAGTGSYEQYF
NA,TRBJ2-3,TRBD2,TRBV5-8,TGTGCCAGCAGCTTGCCCCAGATAGCGGGAGTTGCAGATACGCAGTATTTT,CASSLPQIAGVADTQYF
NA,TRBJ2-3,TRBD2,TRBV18,TGTGCCAGCTTGGGACTAGCGGGAACCCCTAGCACAGATACGCAGTATTTT,CASLGLAGTPSTDTQYF
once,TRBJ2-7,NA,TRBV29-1,TGCAGCGGGAGCGACAGTTCCGAGCAGTACTTC,CSGSDSSEQYF
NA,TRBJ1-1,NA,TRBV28,TGTGCCAGCAGTTTAGGGCCTGATACTTCTGAAGCTTTCTTT,CASSLGPDTSEAFF
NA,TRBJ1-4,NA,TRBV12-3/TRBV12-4,TGTGCCAGCAGGTTGGACAGAAATGAAAAACTGTTTTTT,CASRLDRNEKLFF
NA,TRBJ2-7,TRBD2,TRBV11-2,TGTGCCAGCAGCTTAGGTGGCGGGAGGGCCTACGAGCAGTACTTC,CASSLGGGRAYEQYF
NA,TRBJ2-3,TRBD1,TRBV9,TGTGCCAGCAGCGTCAAGGGACAGGGCGCAGATACGCAGTATTTT,CASSVKGQGADTQYF
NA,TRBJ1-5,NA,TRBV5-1,TGCGCCAGCAGCTTGGGAGGGGGTAGGCAGCCCCAGCATTTT,CASSLGGGRQPQHF
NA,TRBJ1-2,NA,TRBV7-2,TGTGCCAGCAGCGGGACGGACAGCCTTAACTATGGCTACACCTTC,CASSGTDSLNYGYTF
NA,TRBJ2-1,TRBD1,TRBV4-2,TGTGCCAGCAGCCAGTCTATAGGGACAGGGAGAAATGAGCAGTTCTTC,CASSQSIGTGRNEQFF
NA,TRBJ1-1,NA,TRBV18,TGTGCCAGCTCACTGAGGGTTGACGGTGAAGCTTTCTTT,CASSLRVDGEAFF
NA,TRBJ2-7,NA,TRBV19,TGTGCCAGTAGTCCCAGGACTATAGCCGGCTACGAGCAGTACTTC,CASSPRTIAGYEQYF
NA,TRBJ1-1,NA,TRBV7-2,TGTGCCAGCAGCCCAGGGATCGGGAACACTGAAGCTTTCTTT,CASSPGIGNTEAFF
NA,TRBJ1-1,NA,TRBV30,TGTGCCTGGAGGGGAGGGCGAAACACTGAAGCTTTCTTT,CAWRGGRNTEAFF